One T cell receptor beta chain is described in this entry. The CDR3 has 16 amino acids. The junction had 9 bases not matched to a gene; V was cut back by 3 bases and J by 0 bases. Germline values: CDR1 SGDLS, CDR2 YYNGEE. The data belong to a study of blood T cell repertoires in COVID-19. The wider study: Donors in the United States, Italy and Spain gave samples during acute or convalescent COVID-19. In each case, the material was cDNA or gDNA derived from T cells, B-cell-depleted T cells, or PBMCs.

Repertoires were generated with immunoSEQ multiplex PCR, while TCRdb's copy carries only in-frame clones and drops some. The sample has 400,000 to 500,000 clones, 70% to 90% seen once; the top ten hold approximately 1.8%. The sequence was obtained from a woman aged 40 to 50 who had recovered from COVID-19. Sequences were obtained from PBMCs or T cells enriched from blood (not recorded which). V usage is TRBV9 and J usage is TRBJ2-7; 7 nucleotides agree with TRBD2. CDR3 sequence reads: CASSAGGDLYSYEQYF. For the CDR3, the DNA is TGTGCCAGCAGCGCGGGGGGAGATCTTTACTCCTACGAGCAGTACTTC.